The 10 T cell receptor beta chains listed next were all sequenced from one sample in a study of shared clonotypes between healthy human individuals. The repertoire was sequenced with immunoSEQ multiplex PCR; TCRdb's copy has only in-frame clones and lacks some. The table includes some 2,500,000 clones, under 95% detected once. The material sequenced was naive CD4+ T cells from PBMCs. Sample subset: CD45RA+ positively selected. The source is a man aged 18 to 29 in good health. Some clones in this sample may be carry-over from other donors' samples.

The chain links TRBV5-4 to TRBJ2-5, with 7 bases that match TRBD2. Germline values: CDR1 SGHNT, CDR2 YYREEE (reference sequence). The trim removed 4 bases at V and 2 bases at J, leaving 8 bases unmatched. The CDR3 consists of 15 residues. CDR3 DNA: TGTGCCAGCAGCCCTCAGCGGGGAGCACAAGAGACCCAGTACTTC. This encodes CASSPQRGAQETQYF.

V gene TRBV2 combines with J gene TRBJ2-2; 13 positions match TRBD2. V shed 0 bases and J 4 bases; nucleotides not matched to a gene: 14. The CDR3 consists of 21 residues. Germline V gene data show CDR1 as SNHLY and CDR2 as FYNNEI. CDR3 loop: CASSEAGTTSGRYYGTGELFF. CDR3 nucleotides: TGTGCCAGCAGTGAAGCAGGAACGACTAGCGGGAGGTATTACGGCACCGGGGAGCTGTTTTTT.

The rearrangement uses TRBV6-6 and TRBJ1-2; D is unclear. Germline V gene lookup returns CDR1 MNHNY and CDR2 SVGAGI (reference sequence). The CDR3 extends over 12 amino acids. Trimming cost V 7 bases and J 5 bases, with 11 bases left between them. The CDR3 sequence: CASTLAGYGYTF. The CDR3 DNA follows: TGTGCCAGCACCCTCGCGGGGTATGGCTACACCTTC.

The V gene is TRBV28, the J gene TRBJ1-3, with unresolved D. The CDR3 runs to 17 residues. V dropped 3 bases and J dropped 0 bases, with 15 bases sitting between them. The germline CDR1 and CDR2 sequences are MDHEN and SYDVKM. In DNA, the CDR3 is TGTGCCAGCAGTTTCAGAGAGGGATTGATCTCTGGAAACACCATATATTTT. Amino acid sequence: CASSFREGLISGNTIYF.

In its sample, this clone was seen once. The V and J genes are TRBV7-8 and TRBJ1-2; possible D gene TRBD1, 6 bases. The V end was cut by 3 bases, the J end by 3 bases, with 14 bases between. The CDR3 is 15 residues long. Germline V lookup: CDR1 SGHVS, CDR2 FQNEAQ. The CDR3 DNA sequence: TGTGCCAGCAGCTTGATGGGGGCGCCGGACTATGGCTACACCTTC. This gives the protein CASSLMGAPDYGYTF.

V is TRBV2 and J is TRBJ1-1, with unresolved D. The CDR3 runs to 13 residues. Trimming pared 8 bases from V and 4 bases from J, leaving 14 bases between. Germline V gene data show CDR1 as SNHLY and CDR2 as FYNNEI. The DNA for the CDR3 is TGTGCCAGCTCTTTTACTCGGTTCACTGAAGCTTTCTTT. This encodes CASSFTRFTEAFF.

The chain carries TRBV2 and TRBJ1-3; D is uncertain. The CDR3 has 14 amino acids. Trimming pared 6 bases from V and 7 bases from J, leaving 16 bases between. Germline CDR1 and CDR2: SNHLY and FYNNEI. Here the CDR3 DNA reads TGTGCCAGCAGCGACCGCGCCGTAGGGAACACCATATATTTT. As protein: CASSDRAVGNTIYF.

The chain carries TRBV29-1 and TRBJ2-3, with D maybe TRBD2 (5 bases). This CDR3 contains 14 residues. CDR1 SQVTM and CDR2 ANQGSEA come from the germline V gene. The V end lost 0 bases, the J end lost 5 bases, and 12 bases lay between the germline ends. CDR3: CSVEDPGKRDTQYF. CDR3 bases: TGCAGCGTTGAAGATCCGGGGAAGAGAGATACGCAGTATTTT.

The rearrangement joins TRBV5-8 to TRBJ2-7; D is ambiguous. Trimming stripped 0 bases from V and 8 bases from J, with 12 bases between. CDR1 and CDR2 from the germline V gene are SGHTS and YDEGEE. The CDR3 spans 13 residues. CDR3 amino acids: CASSLALSVKQYF. CDR3 DNA sequence: TGTGCCAGCAGCTTGGCCCTTTCTGTTAAGCAGTACTTC.

The CDR3 spells CASSFQGKGYEQYF. The CDR3 DNA reads TGTGCCAGCAGCTTTCAGGGGAAGGGCTACGAGCAGTACTTC. The J gene is TRBJ2-7, the V gene TRBV11-1, with D possibly TRBD1 on 6 matching bases. Germline CDR1 is SGHAT and CDR2 is FQDESV (reference sequence). Between the trimmed V and J ends, which lost 3 bases and 3 bases, there was a span of 12 bases. The CDR3 loop spans 14 amino acids.